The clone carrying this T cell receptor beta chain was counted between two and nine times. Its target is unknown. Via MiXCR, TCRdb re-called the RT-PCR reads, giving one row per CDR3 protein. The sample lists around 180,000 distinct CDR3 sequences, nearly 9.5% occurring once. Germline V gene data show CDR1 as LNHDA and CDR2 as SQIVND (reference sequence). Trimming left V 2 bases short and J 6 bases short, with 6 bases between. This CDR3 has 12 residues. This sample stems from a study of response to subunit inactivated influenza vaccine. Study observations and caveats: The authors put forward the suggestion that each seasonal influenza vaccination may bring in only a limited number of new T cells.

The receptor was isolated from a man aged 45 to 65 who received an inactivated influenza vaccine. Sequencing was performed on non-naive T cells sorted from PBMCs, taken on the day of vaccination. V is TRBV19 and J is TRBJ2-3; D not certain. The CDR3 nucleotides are TGTGCCAGTAGTATACTTGCGGATACGCAGTATTTT. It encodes CASSILADTQYF. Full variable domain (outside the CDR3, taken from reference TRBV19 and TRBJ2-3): DGGITQSPKYLFRKEGQNVTLSCEQNLNHDAMYWYRQDPGQGLRLIYYSQIVNDFQKGDIAEGYSVSREKKESFPLTVTSAQKNPTAFYLCASSILADTQYFGPGTRLTVL.